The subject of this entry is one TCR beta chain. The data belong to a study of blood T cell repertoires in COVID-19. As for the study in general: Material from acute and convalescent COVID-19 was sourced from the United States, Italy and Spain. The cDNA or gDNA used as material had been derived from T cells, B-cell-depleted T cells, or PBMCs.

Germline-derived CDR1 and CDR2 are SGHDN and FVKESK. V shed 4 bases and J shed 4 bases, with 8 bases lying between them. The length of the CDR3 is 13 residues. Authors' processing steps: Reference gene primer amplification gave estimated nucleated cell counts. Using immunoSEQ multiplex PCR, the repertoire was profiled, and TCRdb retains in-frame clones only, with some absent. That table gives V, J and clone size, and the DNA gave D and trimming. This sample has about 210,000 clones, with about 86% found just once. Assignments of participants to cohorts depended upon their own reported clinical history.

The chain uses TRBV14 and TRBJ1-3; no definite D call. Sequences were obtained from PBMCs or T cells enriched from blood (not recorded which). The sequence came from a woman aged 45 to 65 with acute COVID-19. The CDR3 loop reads CASSPIGGNTIYF. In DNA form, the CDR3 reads TGTGCCAGCAGCCCCATCGGGGGAAACACCATATATTTT.